This T cell receptor beta chain was obtained from a study of T cells in localized non-small cell lung cancer. Notes on the study in general: Among the top 100 tumor clones, a median about 58 appeared in adjacent lung. Higher blood T cell density went with longer overall survival.

Only in-frame clones appear in the TCRdb table, and some are missing; sequencing was by immunoSEQ multiplex PCR. The sample contains under 55,000 clones, 75% to 95% of which appear only once. Details on this clone: Its target is unknown.

The CDR3 loop spans 15 amino acids. Germline V gene sequence: CDR1 WNHNN, CDR2 SYGVQD (reference sequence). V lost 3 bases to trimming and J lost 2 bases; unmatched junction nucleotides: 3. The rearrangement joins TRBV10-1 to TRBJ1-3, with 8 bases fitting TRBD1. The TCR comes from a woman between 35 and 75 years old with stage II lung adenocarcinoma. Source: PBMCs, taken before any cancer treatment. The CDR3 protein is CASSEARGPGNTIYF. CDR3 in DNA: TGCGCCAGCAGTGAAGCCAGGGGGCCTGGAAACACCATATATTTT.